Each of the 32 T cell receptor beta chains below was sequenced from the same sample in a study of post-analysis software for immune sequencing data. Study conclusions and caveats: In patients, TRBV5-6, TRBV5-1 and TRBV20-1 belonged to five or six TRBV segments found more frequently than in controls.

These receptors lack a known antigen. Every TCR beta cDNA library bore unique molecular identifiers. MiXCR, applied by TCRdb to the PCR reads, yields one record per CDR3 protein. The sample lists roughly 430,000 distinct CDR3 sequences, 39% seen once, with 7.5% to 8.5% in the top ten. Sequenced input: blood. The receptors were sampled from a girl aged 2 to 10 with multiple sclerosis.

This chain joins TRBV7-9 and TRBJ2-1; D might be TRBD1 (6 bases). V was clipped by 5 bases and J by 5 bases, with 22 bases between them. The CDR3 totals 17 residues. Germline V gene data show CDR1 as SEHNR and CDR2 as FQNEAQ (reference sequence). CDR3 DNA: TGTGCCAGCAGCATAGAGACAGGTCTATATCCCAACAATGAGCAGTTCTTC. It codes for CASSIETGLYPNNEQFF.

This clonotype was counted only a few times. V and J are TRBV6-4 and TRBJ2-3; D is perhaps TRBD2 (6 bases). Trimming removed 6 bases from V and 1 base from J, with 17 bases in between. This CDR3 has 16 residues. Germline assignment: CDR1 MRHNA and CDR2 SNTAGT. DNA for the CDR3: TGTGCCAGCAGCCCCTCCGGTAGGAGGGGCACAGATACGCAGTATTTT. Encoded protein: CASSPSGRRGTDTQYF.

The chain links TRBV28 to TRBJ2-7; possibly TRBD1 for D (5 bases). The V and J ends lost 8 bases and 1 base respectively, with 9 bases between them. Per the germline V gene, CDR1 is MDHEN and CDR2 is SYDVKM. The CDR3 contains 12 residues. The CDR3 protein is CASERQSYEQYF. CDR3 coding DNA: TGTGCCAGCGAACGACAGTCCTACGAGCAGTACTTC.

This clonotype turned up a few times. The chain joins TRBV12-3 or TRBV12-4 to TRBJ2-1, with D maybe TRBD1 (6 bases). CDR3 length: 14 residues. Trimming removed 6 bases at V and 3 bases at J, with 12 bases between. The CDR3 sequence is CASSPDRRYNEQFF. Written as DNA, the CDR3 is TGTGCCAGCAGCCCAGACAGGCGCTACAATGAGCAGTTCTTC.

The chain recombines TRBV7-6 with TRBJ2-1; TRBD2 matches 9 bases. From germline, CDR1 is SGHVS and CDR2 FNYEAQ. V shed 3 bases, J shed 0 bases, and the junction held 6 bases outside the gene matches. The CDR3 covers 17 residues. The chain's CDR3 is CASSFSTSGSSYNEQFF. For the CDR3, the DNA is TGTGCCAGCAGCTTTTCGACTAGCGGAAGCTCCTACAATGAGCAGTTCTTC.

The CDR3 spells CASSDSSRSSDTQYF. The CDR3 DNA sequence: TGCGCCAGCAGTGACTCCTCGAGGTCCTCCGATACGCAGTATTTT. The rearrangement links TRBV4-3 to TRBJ2-3; D is uncertain. Germline V lookup: CDR1 LGHNA, CDR2 YSLEER. The V end lost 6 bases, the J end lost 6 bases, and 19 bases lay between the germline ends. The CDR3 length is 15 residues.

The chain combines TRBV20-1 with TRBJ2-1, with D possibly being TRBD1 or TRBD2 (6 bases each). CDR1 DFQATT and CDR2 SNEGSKA come from the germline V gene (reference sequence). Trimming removed 7 bases from V and 7 bases from J, with 20 bases in between. The CDR3 spans 14 residues. The DNA for the CDR3 is TGCAGTGAACTATCGAGGGGGGTACCGAATGAGCAGTTCTTC. It specifies CSELSRGVPNEQFF.

In its sample, this clonotype was seen a few times. The chain uses TRBV5-1 and TRBJ2-5; D may be TRBD2 (6 bases). The germline V and J ends were trimmed by 6 bases and 3 bases, with 18 bases remaining between them. Germline assignment: CDR1 SGHRS and CDR2 YFSETQ. This CDR3 comprises 15 residues. This CDR3 is CASTLETRAEETQYF. The CDR3 nucleotides read TGCGCCAGCACCCTGGAGACTAGGGCTGAAGAGACCCAGTACTTC.

Ten or more counts support this clonotype. This chain joins TRBV18 and TRBJ2-1; TRBD1 aligns across 7 bases. The CDR3 is 16 residues long. From germline, CDR1 is KGHSH and CDR2 LQKENI. With 0 bases clipped from V and 9 bases from J, the junction kept 11 bases outside the gene matches. The CDR3 nucleotides are TGTGCCAGCTCACCACCTGCCGCCCAAGGGGGCAGTGAGCAGTTCTTC. Amino acids: CASSPPAAQGGSEQFF.

This clonotype was seen only a few times. The chain employs TRBV2 and TRBJ2-7; perhaps TRBD1 as D (5 bases). V was pared by 6 bases and J by 4 bases, with 7 bases between. The germline gives CDR1 SNHLY, CDR2 FYNNEI. The CDR3 is 11 amino acids. This CDR3 reads CASRTDYEQYF. The CDR3 DNA is TGTGCCAGCAGGACAGATTACGAGCAGTACTTC.

The genes are TRBV30 and TRBJ2-3, with D possibly being TRBD2 (5 bases). This CDR3 contains 15 residues. The V gene's germline CDR1 is GTSNPN and CDR2 SVGIG (reference sequence). V was clipped by 5 bases and J by 3 bases, with 18 bases between them. In DNA, the CDR3 is TGTGCCTGGGCTCCTTGGACTTTCCCGACAGATACGCAGTATTTT. Translating it yields CAWAPWTFPTDTQYF.

In its sample, this clonotype was seen many times. The chain combines TRBV28 with TRBJ1-2, with TRBD1 matching over 7 bases. Germline-derived CDR1 and CDR2 are MDHEN and SYDVKM. J gave up 2 bases and V 0 bases, and 12 bases lay outside the gene matches. There are 18 residues in the CDR3. Here the CDR3 reads CASSLWEASDRPNYGYTF. DNA of the CDR3: TGTGCCAGCAGTTTATGGGAAGCCTCGGACAGGCCCAACTATGGCTACACCTTC.

There are a few counts of this clonotype. V is TRBV6-2 or TRBV6-3 and J is TRBJ2-7; 7 bases map to TRBD1. J was trimmed by 0 bases and V by 6 bases; bases with no gene match: 8. The CDR3 sequence is 15 residues long. Per germline, CDR1 MNHEY and CDR2 SVGEGT. The chain's CDR3 is CASRSSGTASYEQYF. CDR3 DNA sequence: TGTGCCAGCAGAAGTTCCGGGACAGCCTCCTACGAGCAGTACTTC.

The rearrangement joins TRBV24-1 to TRBJ2-1; a possible D gene is TRBD2 (7 bases). Germline assignment: CDR1 KGHDR and CDR2 SFDVKD. V was trimmed by 5 bases and J by 7 bases, leaving 17 bases between them. The CDR3 has 15 amino acids. The CDR3 DNA follows: TGTGCCACCAGTGTCGGGGGGCATGTTATAAATGAGCAGTTCTTC. Amino acid sequence: CATSVGGHVINEQFF.

This clonotype was seen a handful of times. J is TRBJ1-2 and V is TRBV7-3, with D unresolved. The germline CDR1 and CDR2 sequences are SGHTA and FQGTGA. CDR3 size: 15 residues. Trimming took off 0 bases at V and 2 bases at J, with 10 bases between the two ends. Here the CDR3 reads CASSLTGGQNYGYTF. CDR3 nucleotides: TGTGCCAGCAGCTTAACGGGAGGGCAGAACTATGGCTACACCTTC.

This clonotype was detected only a few times. The V call is TRBV29-1, the J call TRBJ2-7; D remains ambiguous. V dropped 4 bases and J dropped 3 bases, with 19 bases sitting between them. This CDR3 contains 15 residues. The germline CDR1 and CDR2 sequences are SQVTM and ANQGSEA. The CDR3 region is CSVVGFSTTLYEQYF. The CDR3 bases are TGCAGCGTTGTGGGGTTTAGTACTACACTCTACGAGCAGTACTTC.

The chain employs TRBV5-1 and TRBJ2-7; D remains unclear. This CDR3 has 14 amino acids. Germline V lookup: CDR1 SGHRS, CDR2 YFSETQ. V was trimmed by 4 bases and J by 2 bases, leaving 13 bases between them. The CDR3 bases are TGCGCCAGCAGCCCTTCAGACCGCCCCTACGAGCAGTACTTC. It is translated as CASSPSDRPYEQYF.

This clonotype was detected only a few times. The genes are TRBV29-1 and TRBJ2-1; no firm D call. This CDR3 spans 13 amino acids. Trimming took off 3 bases at V and 7 bases at J, with 13 bases between the two ends. The germline gives CDR1 SQVTM, CDR2 ANQGSEA. The CDR3 sequence is CSVERRLGNEQFF. Written as DNA, the CDR3 is TGCAGCGTTGAGAGAAGACTCGGTAATGAGCAGTTCTTC.

About this clonotype itself: One end of the junction fails to match germline, which may point to a read error. This sequence joins TRBV7-2 and TRBJ2-1, with TRBD1 matching 9 bases. CDR3 length: 16 residues. Germline V gives CDR1 SGHTA, CDR2 FQGNSA. CDR3 loop: CASSPSRDRVDNEQFF. The CDR3 coding sequence is TGCGCCAGCAGCCCCAGCCGGGACAGGGTTGACAATGAGCAGTTCTTC.

The chain recombines TRBV4-1 with TRBJ1-1; 7 bases map to TRBD1. Germline trimming cut 4 bases from V and 0 bases from J; bases unmatched to any gene: 11. This CDR3 comprises 17 residues. Germline CDR1 is MGHRA and CDR2 is YSYEKL. The CDR3 here is CASSRRPGQLMNTEAFF. The DNA of the CDR3 is TGCGCCAGCAGCCGACGACCGGGACAGCTAATGAACACTGAAGCTTTCTTT.

V gene TRBV20-1 combines with J gene TRBJ2-5, with D tentatively TRBD2 (6 bases). The V end lost 0 bases, the J end lost 3 bases, and 8 bases lay between the germline ends. The germline V gene has CDR1 DFQATT and CDR2 SNEGSKA (reference sequence). The CDR3 spans 13 residues. The CDR3 nucleotides are TGCAGTGCTAGAGATCGGGGGAAAGAGACCCAGTACTTC. It yields the protein CSARDRGKETQYF.

This clonotype was picked up a small number of times. The chain recombines TRBV20-1 with TRBJ2-7; TRBD1 is a possible D gene (5 bases). Trimming removed 1 base at V and 4 bases at J, with 17 bases between. Germline V lookup: CDR1 DFQATT, CDR2 SNEGSKA (reference sequence). This CDR3 region has 15 residues. The CDR3: CSARGRVEFIYEQYF. The CDR3 nucleotides read TGCAGTGCTAGAGGCAGGGTAGAGTTTATTTACGAGCAGTACTTC.

This clonotype was seen a handful of times. The chain has TRBV20-1 and TRBJ2-5; D not certain. The CDR3 sequence is 17 residues long. V lost 2 bases and J lost 2, with 21 bases in between. Germline V gives CDR1 DFQATT, CDR2 SNEGSKA (reference sequence). The DNA for the CDR3 is TGCAGTGCTAGATCTAGTAGTCGGGCCCTCCTACAAGAGACCCAGTACTTC. It codes for CSARSSSRALLQETQYF.

The rearrangement links TRBV12-3 or TRBV12-4 to TRBJ2-7; D perhaps matches TRBD2 (6 bases). The V gene lost 4 bases and the J gene lost 4 bases, with 11 bases spanning the gap. This CDR3 contains 13 residues. The CDR3 bases are TGTGCCAGCAGTTCCGGGACTTTGTACGAGCAGTACTTC. This encodes CASSSGTLYEQYF.

The gene calls are TRBV29-1 and TRBJ2-7; D gene uncertain. This CDR3 spans 13 amino acids. Germline CDR1 reads SQVTM; CDR2 reads ANQGSEA. Trimming pared 2 bases from V and 2 bases from J, leaving 10 bases between. The CDR3 is CSVESGPTYEQYF. The CDR3 DNA sequence: TGCAGCGTTGAATCCGGGCCAACCTACGAGCAGTACTTC.

The CDR3 region has the DNA TGTGCCGTTAGAACCGCGGGAGTCCTCAACAATGAGCAGTTCTTC. Translation: CAVRTAGVLNNEQFF. The chain links TRBV6-2 or TRBV6-3 to TRBJ2-1; TRBD2 matches at 7 bases. The germline CDR1 and CDR2 sequences are MNHEY and SVGEGT. CDR3 length: 15 amino acids. Trimming at V came to 11 bases and at J to 5 bases, leaving 15 bases not matched to a gene.

The chain is built from TRBV27 and TRBJ1-5; 11 bases match TRBD1. Germline values: CDR1 MNHEY, CDR2 SMNVEV (reference sequence). With V trimmed by 5 bases and J by 6 bases, 15 bases remained unmatched. The CDR3 extends over 18 amino acids. The DNA for the CDR3 is TGTGCCAGCAGTCTAGGTTACAGGACAGGGGGCGTGGGTCAGCCCCAGCATTTT. This codes for CASSLGYRTGGVGQPQHF.

Only a few counts were recorded for this clonotype. The chain carries TRBV20-1 and TRBJ1-1, with D unresolved. The CDR3 extends over 12 amino acids. In germline, CDR1 is DFQATT, CDR2 SNEGSKA (reference sequence). With 3 bases removed from V and 1 base from J, the gap between germline ends came to 6 bases. The CDR3 DNA follows: TGCAGTGCTAGGGGGAGGAACACTGAAGCTTTCTTT. This encodes CSARGRNTEAFF.

This chain uses TRBV28 with TRBJ1-2; 7 nucleotides match TRBD1. The V segment lost 7 bases and the J segment 2 bases; nucleotides outside the gene matches: 1. The germline V gene has CDR1 MDHEN and CDR2 SYDVKM. The CDR3 has 12 residues. The DNA for the CDR3 is TGTGCCAGCAAGACAGGGAACTATGGCTACACCTTC. Translating it yields CASKTGNYGYTF.

The chain couples TRBV5-1 to TRBJ2-7; the D is unclear. In germline, CDR1 is SGHRS, CDR2 YFSETQ. Between the trimmed V and J ends, which lost 5 bases and 3 bases, there was a span of 12 bases. The CDR3 is 13 amino acids. In DNA form, the CDR3 reads TGCGCCAGCAGGGTCAACCCCAACTACGAGCAGTACTTC. Its translation is CASRVNPNYEQYF.

V usage is TRBV9 and J usage is TRBJ2-3; 13 bases agree with TRBD2. Germline V CDR1 and CDR2: SGDLS, YYNGEE. V shed 6 bases and J 3 bases; nucleotides not matched to a gene: 10. CDR3 length equals 17 residues. In DNA form, the CDR3 reads TGTGCCAGCAACCCGGGGGGACTAGCGGGACCGACAGATACGCAGTATTTT. Translation gives CASNPGGLAGPTDTQYF.

J is TRBJ1-4 and V is TRBV5-8; possibly TRBD1 for D (5 bases). Per the germline V gene, CDR1 is SGHTS and CDR2 is YDEGEE. V shed 0 bases and J shed 8 bases, with 17 bases lying between them. The CDR3 loop spans 16 amino acids. The CDR3 sequence: CASSLAGAGTGEKLFF. As DNA, the CDR3 is TGTGCCAGCAGCTTGGCCGGGGCAGGGACTGGGGAAAAACTGTTTTTT.